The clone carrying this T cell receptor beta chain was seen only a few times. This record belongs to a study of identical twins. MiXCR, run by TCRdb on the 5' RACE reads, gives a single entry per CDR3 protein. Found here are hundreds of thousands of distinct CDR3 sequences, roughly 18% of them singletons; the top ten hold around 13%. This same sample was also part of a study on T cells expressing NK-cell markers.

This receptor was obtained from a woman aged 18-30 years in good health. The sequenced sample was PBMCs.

The CDR3 here is CASSLLTPGLAGDTGELFF. CDR3 in DNA: TGCGCCAGCAGCTTGCTCACCCCGGGACTAGCGGGAGACACCGGGGAGCTGTTTTTT. The rearrangement uses TRBV5-1 and TRBJ2-2; 14 bases are shared with TRBD2. With V trimmed by 1 base and J by 3 bases, 8 bases remained unmatched. The CDR3 loop spans 19 amino acids. Germline V gives CDR1 SGHRS, CDR2 YFSETQ.